This TCR beta chain was observed in a study of graft-versus-host responses after intestinal transplantation. Libraries were prepared by immunoSEQ multiplex PCR; TCRdb keeps only in-frame clonotypes and omits some of them. The table includes approximately 54,000 clones, roughly nine tenths detected once. The J segment lost 1 base and the V segment lost 2 bases, leaving 4 bases of the junction unmatched. Germline assignment: CDR1 SGHRS and CDR2 YFSETQ. The CDR3 extends over 15 amino acids. This receptor was identified in a human patient who received an intestinal transplant, so some T cells may come from the graft donor. The V gene is TRBV5-1, the J gene TRBJ2-7; 9 positions match TRBD1. Sample: PBMCs, taken roughly 660 days after intestinal transplant. The CDR3 spells CASSFRTGDSYEQYF. The CDR3 DNA sequence: TGCGCCAGCAGCTTTAGGACAGGGGATTCCTACGAGCAGTACTTC.